This TCR beta chain originates from a study of CD8 T cells in ankylosing spondylitis. CDR1 and CDR2 (germline): MNHNS, SASEGT. Trimming removed 7 bases at V and 0 bases at J, with 7 bases between. The CDR3 totals 14 residues. Library preparation for TCR beta used quantitative 5'-RACE with molecular barcodes. Each CDR3 protein gets one entry after TCRdb re-called the 5' RACE reads with MiXCR. The sample yields approximately 190,000 distinct CDR3 sequences, approximately 13% seen once. Ten or more counts support this clonotype. The sample taken for sequencing was blood, either unsorted or a sorted T cell fraction (not recorded which). This TCR came from a female donor with ankylosing spondylitis or in good health (not recorded which). This chain uses TRBV6-1 with TRBJ1-6; D remains ambiguous. Here the CDR3 DNA reads TGTGCCAGCACCGCGCGCTCCTATAATTCACCCCTCCACTTT. This sequence encodes CASTARSYNSPLHF.